The text below deals with one T cell receptor (beta chain). What it binds is not known. The germline CDR1 and CDR2 sequences are ENHRY and SYGVKD. The CDR3 is made up of 14 amino acids. The junction had 10 bases not matched to a gene; V was cut back by 10 bases and J by 5 bases. This sample is drawn from a study of cytomegalovirus exposure and HLA in healthy donors. Regarding the study as a whole: Most TCR sequences were uncommon, yet certain public TCRs appeared in many donors. Published work reported that the classifier diagnosed cytomegalovirus status with high specificity and sensitivity.

Assay used: immunoSEQ multiplex PCR; TCRdb lists only in-frame clones, some missing. The sample holds roughly 140,000 clones, roughly nine tenths seen once. The donors were members of the roughly 120-subject validation cohort (separate from the roughly 700-subject first cohort). The origin of this receptor is a young woman in good health and CMV-seropositive. V and J are TRBV10-3 and TRBJ2-1; 8 bases line up with TRBD2. Input material: PBMCs. The chain's CDR3 is CATSTSVLDNEQFF. The CDR3 bases are TGTGCCACTTCGACTAGCGTCCTTGACAATGAGCAGTTCTTC.